This T cell receptor beta chain was obtained from a study of tumor-infiltrating lymphocytes in primary liver carcinoma. Across the study: All patients, whether men or women, fell within 30 to 69 years of age. Each of the growths was stage T1-T3 N0M0, extending about 4.2 to 10 cm across.

CDR1 is SGHAT and CDR2 is FQNNGV in the germline V gene. The CDR3 consists of 15 residues. Germline trimming cut 9 bases from V and 8 bases from J; bases unmatched to any gene: 17. DNA and RNA were both co-extracted from approximately 20-30 mg of bulk tissue that had not been sorted. Researchers generated TCR beta cDNA from approximately 520 ng of total RNA, relying on a constant-region primer. Construction of TCR beta libraries relied on three successive nested multiplex PCR rounds employing slightly modified ARM-PCR. In the first two PCR rounds, TRBV1-TRBV30 forward primers were paired with a C-beta reverse primer, and each round lasted about 9 cycles. TCRdb used MiXCR to reprocess the multiplex PCR reads, holding one entry per CDR3 protein. Of just over 20,000 distinct CDR3 sequences listed, around three quarters are singletons.

The clonotype comes from a young woman with primary liver carcinoma and hepatitis B virus infection. The chain couples TRBV11-2 to TRBJ2-3; 7 bases are shared with TRBD1. The source material was liver tumor tissue from sampling region 4. As for subset: tumor region T4, right-lateral pole. The CDR3 region is CARRLPGQFTRTQYF. The CDR3 DNA reads TGTGCCAGAAGACTACCGGGACAGTTCACACGTACGCAGTATTTT.